The 8 T cell receptor beta chains in this list originate from one sample, sequenced in a study of tumor-infiltrating lymphocytes in primary liver carcinoma. Starting from roughly 540 ng of total RNA, TCR beta cDNA was produced with a primer in the constant region. Three nested multiplex PCR rounds, a slightly modified ARM-PCR method, built the TCR beta libraries. Both of the initial two PCR rounds ran for 10 cycles and employed TRBV1-TRBV30 forward primers alongside a C-beta reverse primer. TCRdb fed the multiplex PCR reads into MiXCR, producing one record per CDR3 protein. The sample has almost 200,000 distinct CDR3 sequences, approximately 65% seen once. Out of unsorted whole blood came the blood RNA, and germline DNA was extracted as well. Sequenced: peripheral blood. Receptors originate from a woman aged 55-69 years with primary liver carcinoma and hepatitis B virus infection.

To note about this clonotype: At one of its ends the junction is not consistent with the germline gene, which may arise from a read error. The CDR3: CATSLDRGRNNEQFF. DNA of the CDR3: TGTGCCACCAGCTTGGACAGGGGGAGGAACAATGAGCAGTTCTTC. The V gene is TRBV5-4, the J gene TRBJ2-1; 10 nucleotides align to TRBD1. The CDR3 extends over 15 amino acids. Germline CDR1 reads SGHNT; CDR2 reads YYREEE (reference sequence).

This clonotype was observed at least ten times. J is TRBJ2-3 and V is TRBV11-3; 9 nucleotides agree with TRBD2. V was pared by 6 bases and J by 6 bases, with 1 base of the junction left unmatched. CDR1 SGHNT and CDR2 YENEEA come from the germline V gene. This CDR3 has 12 residues. This CDR3 is CASSAGGDTQYF. The CDR3 nucleotides read TGTGCCAGCAGTGCGGGAGGGGATACGCAGTATTTT.

A word on this clonotype: A much larger clone differs from this one at a single base, so this may be a read error. The genes are TRBV5-1 and TRBJ2-7; 7 nucleotides agree with TRBD2. This CDR3 has 13 residues. V lost 8 bases to trimming and J lost 3 bases; unmatched junction nucleotides: 8. Germline V gene data show CDR1 as SGHRS and CDR2 as YFSETQ. CDR3 sequence: CARSGGSDYEQYF. The CDR3 DNA reads as TGCGCCAGGAGCGGCGGGAGCGACTACGAGCAGTACTTC.

Comment on this clonotype: Likely a read error: the CDR3 ends without its conserved phenylalanine or tryptophan. This chain connects TRBV11-2 to TRBJ2-7; 13 bases fit TRBD2. Trimming removed 6 bases from V and 2 bases from J; junction bases left unmatched: 13. CDR3 size: 18 residues. Germline V CDR1 and CDR2: SGHAT, FQNNGV. The CDR3 nucleotides are TGTGCCAGCAGTGGACCGGGACTAGCGGGACTCCCTCCCTACGAGCAGTACTTA. Its translation is CASSGPGLAGLPPYEQYL.

This clonotype was seen only once. A much larger clone differs from this one at a single base, so this may be a read error. The V gene is TRBV12-3 or TRBV12-4, the J gene TRBJ2-7; a possible D gene is TRBD2 (5 bases). The CDR3 length is 15 residues. Trimming pared 4 bases from V and 2 bases from J, leaving 15 bases between. The CDR3 spells CASSSDVRVTYEQYF. The CDR3 bases are TGTGCCAGCAGTTCGGATGTGAGGGTTACCTACGAGCAGTACTTC.

This clonotype has just a few counts. The chain couples TRBV9 to TRBJ1-5; a weak D match, TRBD1 (5 bases). Germline V gene data show CDR1 as SGDLS and CDR2 as YYNGEE. The V end lost 4 bases, the J end lost 0 bases, and 11 bases lay between the germline ends. This CDR3 spans 15 amino acids. CDR3 nucleotide sequence: TGTGCCAGCAGCCATACAGGAATTAGCAATCAGCCCCAGCATTTT. Its translation: CASSHTGISNQPQHF.

Points on this clonotype: The junction and the germline gene differ at one end; a read error may be behind it. The chain uses TRBV11-2 and TRBJ2-1, with D tentatively TRBD2 (5 bases). From germline, CDR1 is SGHAT and CDR2 FQNNGV. This CDR3 region has 14 residues. The CDR3 DNA sequence: TGCGCCAGCGGCTTTGGGCGTAGATCCAATGAGCAGTTCTTC. This codes for CASGFGRRSNEQFF.

Details on this clonotype: The junction departs from germline at one end; a sequencing error may be responsible. The rearrangement joins TRBV11-3 to TRBJ2-2, with D perhaps matching TRBD2 (5 bases). The CDR3 runs to 17 residues. Germline V gene lookup returns CDR1 SGHNT and CDR2 YENEEA. The CDR3 nucleotides read TGTGCCAGCAGCTTAGGCAGGCTAGTGGGAGACACGGGGGAGCTGTTTTTT. Protein: CASSLGRLVGDTGELFF.